This is a list of T cell receptor beta chains from one sample in a study of yellow fever vaccine responses in identical twins. TCRdb re-called the RT-PCR reads through MiXCR, storing one row per CDR3 protein. The table lists 30,000 to 40,000 distinct CDR3 sequences, about three fifths of them singletons, with about 4.5% in the top ten. This sample comprised T cells from blood (PBMCs), unsorted or a sorted subset (not recorded which), obtained before or after yellow fever vaccination (not recorded which). The source is a woman aged 18 to 35 who received the yellow fever vaccine. The CDR3 runs from the conserved cysteine through the conserved F or W. The D gene is left open where the match is weak. The size entry is marked missing in some rows and otherwise reads once, few, many or a size class.

v_call	clone_size	j_call	d_call	cdr3_nt	cdr3_aa
TRBV20-1	few	TRBJ2-3	-	TGCAGTGCTAGGACCTGGTTCACAGATACGCAGTATTTT	CSARTWFTDTQYF
TRBV28	-	TRBJ2-1	-	TGTGCCAGCAGTTTTCTTTGGGCTTCTTACAATGAGCAGTTCTTC	CASSFLWASYNEQFF
TRBV29-1	-	TRBJ1-2	-	TGCAGCGTTGATCAGGGGATCTATGGCTACACCTTC	CSVDQGIYGYTF
TRBV29-1	few	TRBJ1-2	TRBD1	TGCAGCGCCTCGGACAGGGAATTTGGCTACACCTTC	CSASDREFGYTF
TRBV29-1	-	TRBJ2-5	-	TGCAGCGTTAAGCCGGTGGACATAATTGGGGAGACCCAGTACTTC	CSVKPVDIIGETQYF
TRBV18	-	TRBJ1-1	-	TGTGCCAGCTCACCACCGAGCAGGGCCTGGGACACTGAAGCTTTCTTT	CASSPPSRAWDTEAFF
TRBV27	-	TRBJ1-5	-	TGTGCCAGCAGTCTCAGGGTATTGGATCAGCCCCAGCATTTT	CASSLRVLDQPQHF
TRBV6-6	-	TRBJ1-2	-	TGTGCCAGCAGGGCGGTCTATGGCTACACCTTC	CASRAVYGYTF
TRBV2	-	TRBJ2-7	-	TGTGCCAGCAGTCCGTTGCGGCCAGCTGGGCCGGAGCAGTACTTC	CASSPLRPAGPEQYF
TRBV7-9	-	TRBJ1-2	-	TGTGCCAGCAGCTTAGGTGGCTATGGCTACACCTTC	CASSLGGYGYTF
TRBV11-1	-	TRBJ2-5	TRBD2	TGTGCCAGCAGCCATCCGGGACTACAAGATGGGACCCAGTACTTC	CASSHPGLQDGTQYF